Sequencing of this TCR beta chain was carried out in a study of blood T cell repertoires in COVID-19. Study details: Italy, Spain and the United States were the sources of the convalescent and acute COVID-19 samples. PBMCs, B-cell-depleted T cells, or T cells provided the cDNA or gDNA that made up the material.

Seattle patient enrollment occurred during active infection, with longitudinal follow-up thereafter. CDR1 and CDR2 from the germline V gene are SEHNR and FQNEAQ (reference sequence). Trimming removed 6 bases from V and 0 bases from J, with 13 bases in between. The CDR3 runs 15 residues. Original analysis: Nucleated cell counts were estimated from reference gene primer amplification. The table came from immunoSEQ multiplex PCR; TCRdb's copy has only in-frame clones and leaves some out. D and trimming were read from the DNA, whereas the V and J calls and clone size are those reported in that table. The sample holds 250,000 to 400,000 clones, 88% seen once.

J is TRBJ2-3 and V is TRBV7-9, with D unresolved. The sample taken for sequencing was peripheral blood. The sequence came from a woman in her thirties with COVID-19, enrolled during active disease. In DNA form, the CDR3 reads TGTGCCAGCAGGCCTGGTGGCAGTAGCACAGATACGCAGTATTTT. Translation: CASRPGGSSTDTQYF.